This TCR beta chain comes out of a study of T-cell reconstitution after alpha-beta-depleted transplantation in children (dated by TCRdb to 2016 to 2018). For the study in its entirety: Using TCR repertoire profiling, the study quantitatively followed how T-cell immune reconstitution unfolded in children after TCRalphabeta/CD19-depleted allogeneic hematopoietic cell transplantation. Broad study findings and their caveats: The apparently early recovery of alphabetaT-cell counts about two months after transplant reportedly depended on only several hundred rapidly expanded clones that came from non-depleted graft cells. In some patients, the high TCRbeta diversity seen at day 60 was put down to recipient T cells and intrathymic progenitors that had survived conditioning. Over the following months the frequencies of hyperexpanded clones went down, and after one year T-cell counts and TCRbeta diversity were mostly credited to newly produced T cells.

CDR3 length: 15 amino acids, cysteine to phenylalanine. The DNA shown is the 45-base CDR3, in frame from base 1. Between the V and J ends, shortened by 3 bases and 5 bases respectively, the junction contains 16 bases. To prepare the library, PCR was applied. The instrument given in TCRdb is Illumina HiSeq 2500. TCR libraries were prepared with molecular barcoding, using unique molecular identifiers to normalize TCRbeta repertoire quantification. The public reads were run again by TCRdb, first through fastp at Q25 and then through MiXCR, and only productive beta chains were kept. Rows are unified per CDR3 protein, each entry keeping the most common DNA and genes. The sample table holds some 80,000 distinct CDR3 sequences, of which roughly 18% were seen once. 45% to 55% of the sample is in the top ten clones. This clonotype was seen a few times. It has no known antigen specificity. Within one base of it there is no much larger clone, and no base qualities were kept.

Interpreted using the paper, the treatment or condition label stands for: allogeneic hematopoietic cell transplantation with graft depleted of TCRalphabeta T cells and CD19 B cells. Transplant recipients were children who received TCRalphabeta/CD19-depleted allogeneic hematopoietic cell grafts. The sequenced sample was PBMCs, mostly from graft donor cells, obtained 360 days after TCRalphabeta/CD19-depleted stem cell transplant. The sequence came from a male patient between 2 and 10 years old who had a stem cell transplant for acute lymphoblastic leukemia, so the T cells may come from the graft donor. The chain is assembled from TRBV12-3 or TRBV12-4 and TRBJ2-5, and TRBD2 may be the D gene, going by 5 matching bases. The DNA sequence is given as TGTGCCAGCAGTTTGGGATGGGAGTTCTGGGAGACCCAGTACTTC. Protein translation: CASSLGWEFWETQYF.